The entry below describes one T cell receptor beta chain. Germline V gene lookup returns CDR1 SGDLS and CDR2 YYNGEE. The CDR3 runs 14 residues. With 3 bases removed from V and 2 bases from J, the gap between germline ends came to 9 bases. The sample originates from a study of blood T cell repertoires in COVID-19. Clones were sequenced by immunoSEQ multiplex PCR, and TCRdb holds only the in-frame ones, with some missing. The sample has roughly 400,000 clones, around nine tenths seen once. The chain joins TRBV9 to TRBJ1-3, with D uncertain. The sample was PBMCs or T cells enriched from blood (not recorded which). The TCR comes from a woman between 50 and 59 years old who had recovered from COVID-19. DNA of the CDR3: TGTGCCAGCAGCGCCCCGGGAACTGGAAACACCATATATTTT. It encodes CASSAPGTGNTIYF.